These T cell receptor beta chains were read from a single sample in a study of cytomegalovirus exposure and HLA in healthy donors. The repertoire was sequenced with immunoSEQ multiplex PCR; TCRdb's copy has only in-frame clones and lacks some. The data contain some 270,000 clones, 80% of them seen just once; the ten biggest clones take up about 0.28%. Sequencing was performed on PBMCs. The source of these receptors is a girl aged 2-10 years in good health and CMV-seronegative. The CDR3 runs from the conserved cysteine through the conserved F or W. Each record gives: J gene, V gene, D gene, CDR3 length, clone size, CDR3 protein, CDR3 DNA. A D gene is named only where the DNA matches it firmly. Clone size is not always given. Where it is, it says once, few, many or a class for expanded clones.

TRBJ1-6	TRBV30	NA	13	NA	CAWTVGGGSPLHF	TGTGCCTGGACGGTTGGGGGAGGGTCACCCCTCCACTTT
TRBJ2-3	TRBV4-2	TRBD2	18	NA	CASSHRLAGGPGTDTQYF	TGTGCCAGCAGCCACCGACTAGCGGGAGGGCCTGGCACAGATACGCAGTATTTT
TRBJ1-3	TRBV25-1	NA	15	NA	CASSDNRETGNTIYF	TGTGCCAGCAGTGATAACAGGGAGACTGGAAACACCATATATTTT
TRBJ2-1	TRBV5-4	TRBD2	16	few	CASSLLTSARYNEQFF	TGTGCCAGCAGCCTCCTGACTAGCGCACGATACAATGAGCAGTTCTTC
TRBJ2-2	TRBV28	NA	14	NA	CASSLGGGTGELFF	TGTGCCAGCAGTTTGGGTGGAGGCACCGGGGAGCTGTTTTTT
TRBJ2-5	TRBV7-9	TRBD1	15	NA	CASSLTGGGLETQYF	TGTGCCAGCAGCTTGACAGGGGGCGGACTGGAGACCCAGTACTTC
TRBJ2-7	TRBV7-6	NA	14	NA	CASRVTGSSYEQYF	TGTGCCAGCAGAGTCACCGGGAGCTCCTACGAGCAGTACTTC
TRBJ2-1	TRBV19	TRBD2	15	NA	CASSIDGTSGNEQFF	TGTGCCAGTAGTATAGATGGGACTAGCGGCAATGAGCAGTTCTTC
TRBJ2-1	TRBV16	NA	14	NA	CASSHSQGMNEQFF	TGTGCCAGCAGCCACTCTCAGGGGATGAATGAGCAGTTCTTC
TRBJ2-5	TRBV10-3	NA	12	NA	CAIGGGEETQYF	TGTGCCATCGGAGGAGGGGAGGAGACCCAGTACTTC
TRBJ1-1	TRBV6-1	NA	11	NA	CASIAGREAFF	TGTGCCAGCATCGCGGGGAGAGAAGCTTTCTTT
TRBJ1-2	TRBV19	TRBD1	13	NA	CASSTDRGAGYTF	TGTGCCAGTAGTACCGACAGGGGGGCTGGCTACACCTTC
TRBJ1-2	TRBV7-9	NA	16	NA	CSSSLSPSRYGYGYTF	TGTTCCAGCAGCTTATCTCCCTCACGATACGGCTATGGCTACACCTTC
TRBJ2-2	TRBV6-5	NA	13	NA	CASSYSSTGELFF	TGTGCCAGCAGTTACTCGAGCACCGGGGAGCTGTTTTTT
TRBJ2-7	TRBV9	TRBD2	16	NA	CASSVSSGGSSYEQYF	TGTGCCAGCAGCGTATCGTCGGGGGGTTCCTCCTACGAGCAGTACTTC
TRBJ2-1	TRBV5-1	TRBD2	14	NA	CASSTGLAGGQQFF	TGCGCCAGCAGCACGGGACTAGCGGGGGGGCAGCAGTTCTTC
TRBJ2-7	TRBV18	TRBD1	15	NA	CASSPGTGGAYEQYF	TGTGCCAGCTCACCCGGGACAGGGGGCGCCTACGAGCAGTACTTC
TRBJ2-7	TRBV4-1	NA	13	few	CASSQEGAYEQYF	TGCGCCAGCAGCCAAGAGGGAGCTTACGAGCAGTACTTC
TRBJ2-7	TRBV5-4	NA	15	few	CASSARTLPGYEQYF	TGTGCCAGCAGCGCCAGGACCCTCCCGGGGTACGAGCAGTACTTC
TRBJ1-3	TRBV7-9	NA	13	NA	CASSRGGGNTIYF	TGTGCCAGCAGCCGCGGGGGAGGAAACACCATATATTTT
TRBJ2-2	TRBV4-1	NA	16	NA	CASSQVHSLGTGELFF	TGCGCCAGCAGCCAAGTTCACTCCCTAGGCACCGGGGAGCTGTTTTTT
TRBJ2-5	TRBV4-1	TRBD1	16	NA	CASSQDGTGLGETQYF	TGCGCCAGCAGCCAAGACGGGACAGGGCTCGGGGAGACCCAGTACTTC
TRBJ2-5	TRBV11-2	NA	13	NA	CASSRNLGETQYF	TGTGCCAGCAGCCGGAACCTCGGGGAGACCCAGTACTTC
TRBJ1-4	TRBV28	NA	15	NA	CASSLFTGYSEKLFF	TGTGCCAGCAGTTTATTTACAGGGTATAGCGAAAAACTGTTTTTT
TRBJ2-1	TRBV5-8	NA	16	NA	CASSLGLARPYNEQFF	TGTGCCAGCAGCTTGGGGCTAGCCAGACCTTACAATGAGCAGTTCTTC
TRBJ2-7	TRBV4-2	NA	15	NA	CASSRASADSYEQYF	TGTGCCAGCAGCCGCGCTAGCGCAGACTCCTACGAGCAGTACTTC
TRBJ1-1	TRBV5-5	NA	12	NA	CASGGRWTEAFF	TGTGCCAGCGGCGGGCGGTGGACTGAAGCTTTCTTT